A selection of T cell receptor beta chains follows, all from one sample in a study of cytomegalovirus exposure and HLA in healthy donors. Repertoires were generated with immunoSEQ multiplex PCR, while TCRdb's copy carries only in-frame clones and drops some. The repertoire holds under 110,000 clones, with roughly four fifths as singletons. The source material was PBMCs. These receptor sequences come from a man aged 50 or older in good health and CMV-seronegative. Each CDR3 is given without its conserved first and last residue. A clone size is listed for some rows: how often the clone was seen (once, few, many), or a class if it is expanded.

few TRBJ2-5 TRBV29-1 SVGLAVQETQY
- TRBJ2-4 TRBV4-1 ASSQGGLAGKNIQY
- TRBJ1-2 TRBV11-2 ASSQGQNYGYT
- TRBJ1-1 TRBV11-2 ASSLRGDTEAF
- TRBJ2-2 TRBV4-1 ASTGGFTGELF
- TRBJ2-7 TRBV6-1 ASSSGAGSSYEQY
- TRBJ2-3 TRBV4-1 ASSPEAGTGDRSDTQY
few TRBJ1-1 TRBV6-5 ATLGDGDWAEAF
- TRBJ2-4 TRBV19 ASSTRLRSDIQY
- TRBJ1-2 TRBV5-5 ASTSGGGFYGYT
- TRBJ2-3 TRBV29-1 SVEGDRSTDTQY
- TRBJ2-4 TRBV6-5 ASRKPGVDIQY
- TRBJ2-1 TRBV11-2 ASSSWDRDYNEQF
- TRBJ1-4 TRBV5-4 ASSTGLKNEKLF
few TRBJ1-1 TRBV9 ASSLPGPVNTEAF
- TRBJ2-3 TRBV7-6 ASSFGGTSTDTQY
- TRBJ1-1 TRBV18 ASSPPTGAGTEAF
- TRBJ2-1 TRBV5-1 ASSPGQGILEF
- TRBJ1-1 TRBV27 ASSSHRGRNTEAF
- TRBJ2-1 TRBV15 ATSRGGFRDTSRKGSYNEQF
- TRBJ1-2 TRBV7-8 ASSLVQGASYGYT
- TRBJ1-6 TRBV6-5 AIRTGNSPLH
- TRBJ2-7 TRBV18 ASSRGQDYEQY
- TRBJ1-2 TRBV5-1 ASSLGGDLGYT
once TRBJ1-4 TRBV7-9 ASSLVRGGNEKLF
- TRBJ2-3 TRBV7-2 ASSRDTGVGTDTQY
- TRBJ2-3 TRBV11-2 ASSLGFTQY
- TRBJ1-1 TRBV5-1 ASSLDGDWL
once TRBJ1-5 TRBV15 ATSREDRGYGNQPQH
- TRBJ1-3 TRBV5-3 ARSSTGSSGNTIY
- TRBJ2-2 TRBV7-2 ASSNPSGGVNTGELF
once TRBJ2-3 TRBV10-2 ASRVEGSTDTQY
- TRBJ2-5 TRBV30 AWSVGQETQY
- TRBJ1-4 TRBV28 ASSSQLGGGEKLF
- TRBJ2-2 TRBV29-1 LGANTGELF
- TRBJ1-4 TRBV5-1 ASSPTGPGEKLF
- TRBJ2-3 TRBV5-4 ASRAGTSGGGTDTQY
- TRBJ1-2 TRBV7-8 ASSLRPQGANYGYT
- TRBJ2-2 TRBV6-5 ASSRTGTGELF
- TRBJ2-2 TRBV2 ASTIDRPDTGELF
- TRBJ1-5 TRBV7-8 ASSLARQPQH
- TRBJ1-2 TRBV2 ASSESQALGYT
- TRBJ2-7 TRBV19 ASRTSGGDEQY
- TRBJ1-2 TRBV5-1 ASSSLQGNYGYT
few TRBJ2-7 TRBV28 ASTSAYEQY
- TRBJ1-1 TRBV5-4 ASSPADRETEAF
- TRBJ2-7 TRBV19 ASSIALAGVSEQY
- TRBJ1-1 TRBV19 ASSPRRELNTEAF
once TRBJ2-7 TRBV2 ASSERSIGTSGRYEQY